This T cell receptor (beta chain) originates from a study of cytomegalovirus exposure and HLA in healthy donors. This PCR relied on a set of 60 Vbeta primers and 13 Jbeta primers. Here immunoSEQ multiplex PCR was the method, and the copy in TCRdb shows in-frame clones only, minus some. The sample lists roughly 100,000 clones, 83% occurring once. Germline CDR1 MDHEN, CDR2 SYDVKM. V gave up 7 bases and J gave up 8 bases, with 15 bases separating them. The CDR3 is 13 residues long. The rearrangement joins TRBV28 to TRBJ2-1; D is perhaps TRBD2 (7 bases). Input material: PBMCs. This receptor was taken from a man aged 18 to 35 in good health and CMV-seronegative. In nucleotides, the CDR3 is TGTGCCAGCAAAGGGAGGGGGAAGCATGAGCAGTTCTTC. It translates to CASKGRGKHEQFF.